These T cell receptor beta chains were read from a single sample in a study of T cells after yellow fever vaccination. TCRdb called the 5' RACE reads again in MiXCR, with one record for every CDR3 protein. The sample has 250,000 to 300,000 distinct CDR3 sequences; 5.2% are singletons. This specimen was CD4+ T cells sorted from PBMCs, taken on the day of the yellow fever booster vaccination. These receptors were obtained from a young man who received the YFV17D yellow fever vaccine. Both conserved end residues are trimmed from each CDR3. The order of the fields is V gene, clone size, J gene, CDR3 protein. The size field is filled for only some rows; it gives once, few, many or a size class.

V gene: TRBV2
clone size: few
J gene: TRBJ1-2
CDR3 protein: ASSEEGYGYT

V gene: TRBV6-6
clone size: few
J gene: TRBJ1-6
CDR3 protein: ASSPRTGGGSPLH

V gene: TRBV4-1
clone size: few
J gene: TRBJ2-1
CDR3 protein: ASSQPRGLINEQF

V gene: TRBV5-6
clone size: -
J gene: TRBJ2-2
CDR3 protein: ASRVVTNTGELF

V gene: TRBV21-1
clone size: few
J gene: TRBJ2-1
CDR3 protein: ASSKWVGQGVNEQF

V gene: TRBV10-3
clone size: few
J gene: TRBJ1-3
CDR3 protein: AISEQDTIY

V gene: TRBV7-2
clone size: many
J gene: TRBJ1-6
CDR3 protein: ASSVVGVNSPLH

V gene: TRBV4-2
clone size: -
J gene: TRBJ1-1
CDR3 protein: ASSQDRWRVGTEAF

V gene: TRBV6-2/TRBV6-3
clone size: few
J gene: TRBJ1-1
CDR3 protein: ASRTLNTEAF

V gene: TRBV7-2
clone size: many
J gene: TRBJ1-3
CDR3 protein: ASSLIGRGPGNTIY

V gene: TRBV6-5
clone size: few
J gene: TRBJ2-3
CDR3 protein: ASTFSKFTDTQY

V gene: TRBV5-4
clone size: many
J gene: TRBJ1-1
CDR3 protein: ASSGPVNEAF

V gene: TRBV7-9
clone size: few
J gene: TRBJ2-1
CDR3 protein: AAGNNEQF

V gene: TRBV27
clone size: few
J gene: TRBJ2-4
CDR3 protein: ASSLGGLYAKNIQY

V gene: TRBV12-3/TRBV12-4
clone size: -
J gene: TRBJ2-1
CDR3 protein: ASRDPRIHNEQF

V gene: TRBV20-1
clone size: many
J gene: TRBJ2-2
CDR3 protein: SARGTGITGELF

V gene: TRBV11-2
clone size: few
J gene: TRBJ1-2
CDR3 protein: ASSLVRVSGYT

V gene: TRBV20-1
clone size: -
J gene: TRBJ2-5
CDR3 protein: SARLAGGPRETQY

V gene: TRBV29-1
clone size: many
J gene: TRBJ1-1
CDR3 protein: SVVGDMMNTEAF

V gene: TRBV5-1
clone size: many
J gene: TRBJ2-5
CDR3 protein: ASSLLGTPQYQETQY

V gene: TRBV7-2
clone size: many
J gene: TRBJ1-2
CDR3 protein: ASSPGQNYGYT

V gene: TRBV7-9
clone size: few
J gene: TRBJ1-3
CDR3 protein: ASSRGRMGNTIY

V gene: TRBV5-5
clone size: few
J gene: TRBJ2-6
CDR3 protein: ASTLQVSSGANVLT

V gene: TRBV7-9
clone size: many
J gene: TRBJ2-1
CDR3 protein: ASSPPPTTGSLHNEQF

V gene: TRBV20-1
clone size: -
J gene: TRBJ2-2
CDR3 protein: PPSGQPNTGELF

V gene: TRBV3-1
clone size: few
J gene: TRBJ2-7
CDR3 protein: ASSRAGGFSYEQY

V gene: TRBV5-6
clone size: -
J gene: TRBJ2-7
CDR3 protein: ASSGKDYSYEQY

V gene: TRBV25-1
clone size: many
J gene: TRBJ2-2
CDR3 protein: ASSENRHTGELF

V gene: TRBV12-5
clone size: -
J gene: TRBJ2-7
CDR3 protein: ASGLVLGQGASEQY

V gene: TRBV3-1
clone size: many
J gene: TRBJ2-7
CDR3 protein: ASSQPTGGRNEQY

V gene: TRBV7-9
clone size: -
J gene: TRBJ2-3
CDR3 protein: ASIEGFGTDTQY

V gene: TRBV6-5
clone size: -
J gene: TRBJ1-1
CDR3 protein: ASSPNPGRRNTEAF

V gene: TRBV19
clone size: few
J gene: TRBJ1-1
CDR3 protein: ASSIDRSPSEAF

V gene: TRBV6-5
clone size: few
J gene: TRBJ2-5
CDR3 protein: ASSAPPGAQY

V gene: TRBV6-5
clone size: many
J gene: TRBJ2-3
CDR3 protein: ASSYWAGPTDTQY

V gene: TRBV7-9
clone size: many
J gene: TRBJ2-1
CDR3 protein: ASSLLAGRLYNEQF

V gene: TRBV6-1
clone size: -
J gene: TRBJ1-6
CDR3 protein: ASSDTPGSPLH

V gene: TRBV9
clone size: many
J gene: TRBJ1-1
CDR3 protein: ASSVDQYTEAF

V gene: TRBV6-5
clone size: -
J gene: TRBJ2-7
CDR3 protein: ASSYSGTGNYEQY

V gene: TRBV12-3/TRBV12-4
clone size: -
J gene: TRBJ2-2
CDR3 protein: ASSNRDSYTGELF

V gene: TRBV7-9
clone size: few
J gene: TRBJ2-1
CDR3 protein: ASRLLAGGYNEQF

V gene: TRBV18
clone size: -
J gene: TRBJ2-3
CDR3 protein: ASSRGAGRTDTQY

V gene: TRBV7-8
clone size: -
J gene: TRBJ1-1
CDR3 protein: ASSLVGGGYGTEAF

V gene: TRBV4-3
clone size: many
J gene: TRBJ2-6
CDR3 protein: ASSQDRAASGANVLT

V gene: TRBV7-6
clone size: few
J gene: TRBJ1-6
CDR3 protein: ASSLAGAGNNSPLH

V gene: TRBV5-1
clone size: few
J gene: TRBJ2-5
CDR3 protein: ASSRRRETQY

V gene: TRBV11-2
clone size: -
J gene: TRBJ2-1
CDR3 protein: ASSLVRGKNNEQF

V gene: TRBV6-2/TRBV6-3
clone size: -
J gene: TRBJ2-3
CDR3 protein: ASSYSLVVDRVRDTQY

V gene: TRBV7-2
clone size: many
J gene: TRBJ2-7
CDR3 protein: ASSPRERSSYEQY

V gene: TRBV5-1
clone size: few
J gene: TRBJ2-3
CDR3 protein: ASSLAPTSGGADTQY